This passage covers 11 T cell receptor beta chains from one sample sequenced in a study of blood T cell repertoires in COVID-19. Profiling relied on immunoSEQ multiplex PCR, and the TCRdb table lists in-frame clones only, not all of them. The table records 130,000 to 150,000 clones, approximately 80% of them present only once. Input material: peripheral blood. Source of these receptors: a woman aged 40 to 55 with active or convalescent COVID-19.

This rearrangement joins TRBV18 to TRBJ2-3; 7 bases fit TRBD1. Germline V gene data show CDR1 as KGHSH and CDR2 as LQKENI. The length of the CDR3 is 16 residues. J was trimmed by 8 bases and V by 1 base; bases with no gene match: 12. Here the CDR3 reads CASSPQDTGSGGTQYF. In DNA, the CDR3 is TGTGCCAGCTCACCACAGGATACCGGGTCAGGGGGTACGCAGTATTTT.

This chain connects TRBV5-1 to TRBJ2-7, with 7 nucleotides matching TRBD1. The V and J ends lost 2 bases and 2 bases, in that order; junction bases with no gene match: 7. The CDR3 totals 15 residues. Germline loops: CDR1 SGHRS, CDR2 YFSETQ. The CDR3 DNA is TGCGCCAGCAGCTTTAGAGGGGGCACGACCTACGAGCAGTACTTC. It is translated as CASSFRGGTTYEQYF.

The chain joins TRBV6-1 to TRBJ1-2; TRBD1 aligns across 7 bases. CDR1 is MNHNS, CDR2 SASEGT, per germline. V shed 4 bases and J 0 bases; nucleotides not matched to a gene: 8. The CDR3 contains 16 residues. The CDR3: CASSARQGPANYGYTF. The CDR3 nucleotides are TGTGCCAGCAGTGCCCGACAGGGCCCGGCTAACTATGGCTACACCTTC.

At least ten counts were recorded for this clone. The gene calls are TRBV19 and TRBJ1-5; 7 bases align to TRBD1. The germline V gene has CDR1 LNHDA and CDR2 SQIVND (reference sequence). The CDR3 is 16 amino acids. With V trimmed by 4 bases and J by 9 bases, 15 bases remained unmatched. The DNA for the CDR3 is TGTGCCAGTAGTACAGAAATTTCGAGGGGGCCCACGCCCCAGCATTTT. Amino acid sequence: CASSTEISRGPTPQHF.

In DNA form, the CDR3 reads TGTGCCAGCAGTACCACGACAGTTGGGAAGAGAGGCACAGATACGCAGTATTTT. It codes for CASSTTTVGKRGTDTQYF. This sequence joins TRBV28 and TRBJ2-3, with D possibly matching TRBD1 (5 bases). CDR3 length: 18 residues. Trimming removed 5 bases at V and 1 base at J, with 22 bases between. The germline gives CDR1 MDHEN, CDR2 SYDVKM.

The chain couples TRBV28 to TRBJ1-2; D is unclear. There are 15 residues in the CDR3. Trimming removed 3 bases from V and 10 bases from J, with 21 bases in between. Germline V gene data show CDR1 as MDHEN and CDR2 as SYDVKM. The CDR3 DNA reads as TGTGCCAGCAGTTTTGGATGGGGAGATCCCTCCGTCTACACCTTC. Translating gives CASSFGWGDPSVYTF.

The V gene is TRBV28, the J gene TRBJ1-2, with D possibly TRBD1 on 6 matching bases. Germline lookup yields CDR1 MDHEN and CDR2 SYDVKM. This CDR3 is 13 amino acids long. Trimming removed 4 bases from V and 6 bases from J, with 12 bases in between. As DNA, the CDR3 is TGTGCCAGCAGTTGGACAGTCGCGAATGGCTACACCTTC. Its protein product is CASSWTVANGYTF.

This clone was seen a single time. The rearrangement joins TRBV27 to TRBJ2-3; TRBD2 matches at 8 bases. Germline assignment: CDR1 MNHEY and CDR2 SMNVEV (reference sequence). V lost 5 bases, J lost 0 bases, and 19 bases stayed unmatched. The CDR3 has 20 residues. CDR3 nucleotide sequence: TGTGCCAGCAGTCCCCGGGGGGGCGTCCCAAGTTTCACTAGCACAGATACGCAGTATTTT. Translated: CASSPRGGVPSFTSTDTQYF.

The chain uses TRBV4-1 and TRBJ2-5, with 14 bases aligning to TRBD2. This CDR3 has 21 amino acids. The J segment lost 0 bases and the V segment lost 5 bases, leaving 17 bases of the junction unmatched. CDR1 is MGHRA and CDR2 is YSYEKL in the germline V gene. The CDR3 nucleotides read TGCGCCAGCAGCGCACCTGGGACTAGCGGGGGACATGATAGATACCAAGAGACCCAGTACTTC. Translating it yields CASSAPGTSGGHDRYQETQYF.

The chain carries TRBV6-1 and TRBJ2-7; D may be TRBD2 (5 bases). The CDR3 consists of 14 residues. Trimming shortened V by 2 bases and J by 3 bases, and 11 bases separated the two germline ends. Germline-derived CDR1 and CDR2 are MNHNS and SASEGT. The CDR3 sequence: CASSERGFLYEQYF. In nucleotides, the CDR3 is TGTGCCAGCAGTGAACGGGGTTTCCTCTACGAGCAGTACTTC.

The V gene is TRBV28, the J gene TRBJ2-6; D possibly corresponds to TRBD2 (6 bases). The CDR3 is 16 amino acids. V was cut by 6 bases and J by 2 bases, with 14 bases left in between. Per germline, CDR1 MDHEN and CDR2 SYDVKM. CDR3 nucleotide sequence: TGTGCCAGCAGACTAGCCGTAGGGACTGGGGCCAACGTCCTGACTTTC. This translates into CASRLAVGTGANVLTF.